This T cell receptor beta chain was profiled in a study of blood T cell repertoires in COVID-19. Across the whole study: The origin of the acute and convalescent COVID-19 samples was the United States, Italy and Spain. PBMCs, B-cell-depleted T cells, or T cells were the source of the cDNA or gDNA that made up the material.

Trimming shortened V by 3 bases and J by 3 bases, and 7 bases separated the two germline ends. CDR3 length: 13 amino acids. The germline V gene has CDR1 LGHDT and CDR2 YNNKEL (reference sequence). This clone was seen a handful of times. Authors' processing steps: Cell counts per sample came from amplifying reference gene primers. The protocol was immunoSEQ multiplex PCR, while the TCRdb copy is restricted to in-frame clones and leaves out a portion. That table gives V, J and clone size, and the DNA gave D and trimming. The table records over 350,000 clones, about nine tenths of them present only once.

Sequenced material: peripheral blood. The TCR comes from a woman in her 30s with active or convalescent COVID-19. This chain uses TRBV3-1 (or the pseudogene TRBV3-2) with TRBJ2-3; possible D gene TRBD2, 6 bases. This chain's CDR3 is CASSQSGTDTQYF. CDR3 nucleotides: TGTGCCAGCAGCCAGAGCGGGACAGATACGCAGTATTTT.